The text below deals with one T cell receptor (beta chain). The target antigen is unknown. Chemo-refractory metastatic non-small-cell lung cancer patients were treated with focal radiation plus CTLA-4 blockade with ipilimumab. These data are taken from a study of radiotherapy plus CTLA-4 blockade in lung cancer. Study findings and constraints: In blood, tumor-derived TCR clones expanded after radiotherapy plus ipilimumab.

TCRdb's table, derived via immunoSEQ multiplex PCR, lists solely in-frame clones and lacks some. Of under 110,000 clones listed, about 83% are singletons. The receptor was derived from a human donor with non-small cell lung cancer that progressed on radiotherapy plus ipilimumab. Some clones in this sample may be carry-over from other donors' samples. Sample: peripheral blood, taken from a patient treated with radiotherapy plus ipilimumab.

CDR3 sequence reads: CAFEGEGREKLFF. The CDR3 bases are TGTGCCTTCGAGGGGGAGGGGCGGGAAAAACTGTTTTTT. V is TRBV30 and J is TRBJ1-4; D is perhaps TRBD1 (6 bases). The CDR3 contains 13 residues. The V gene's germline CDR1 is GTSNPN and CDR2 SVGIG (reference sequence). V lost 7 bases and J 8 bases, leaving 17 bases between the germline ends. Filled out from reference TRBV30 and TRBJ1-4, the complete variable domain reads SQTIHQWPATLVQPVGSPLSLECTVEGTSNPNLYWYRQAAGRGLQLLFYSVGIGQISSEVPQNLSASRPQDRQFILSSKKLLLSDSGFYLCAFEGEGREKLFFGSGTQLSVL.